Sequencing of this T cell receptor beta chain was carried out in a study of blood T cell repertoires in COVID-19. This clone has a handful of counts. CDR1 is MNHEY and CDR2 is SVGAGI in the germline V gene. CDR3 size: 15 residues. V was trimmed by 0 bases and J by 2 bases, leaving 10 bases between them. The protocol was immunoSEQ multiplex PCR, while the TCRdb copy is restricted to in-frame clones and leaves out a portion. Of roughly 14,000 clones in the sample, about 89% were seen once. The sequence came from a woman older than 75 with COVID-19, enrolled during active disease. Sequencing used peripheral blood. The rearrangement joins TRBV6-5 to TRBJ1-2; D unresolved. CDR3 DNA sequence: TGTGCCAGCAGTTACTCCCCGACTGTGAACTATGGCTACACCTTC. It translates to CASSYSPTVNYGYTF.